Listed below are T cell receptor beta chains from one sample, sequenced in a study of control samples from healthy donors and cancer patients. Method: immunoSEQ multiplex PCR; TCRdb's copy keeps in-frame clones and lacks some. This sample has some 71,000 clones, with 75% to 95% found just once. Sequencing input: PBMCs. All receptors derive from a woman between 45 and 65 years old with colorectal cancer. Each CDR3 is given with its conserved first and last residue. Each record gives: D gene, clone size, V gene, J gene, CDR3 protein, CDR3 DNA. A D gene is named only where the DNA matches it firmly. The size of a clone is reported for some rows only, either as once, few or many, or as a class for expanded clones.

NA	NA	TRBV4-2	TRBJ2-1	CASSQGRHGGENNEQFF	TGTGCCAGCAGCCAAGGGCGTCACGGGGGAGAAAACAATGAGCAGTTCTTC
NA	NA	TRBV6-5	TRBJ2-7	CATLGHRFTYEQYF	TGTGCCACCTTGGGACACCGATTTACCTACGAGCAGTACTTC
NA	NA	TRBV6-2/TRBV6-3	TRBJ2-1	CASSYVHRAGEQFF	TGTGCCAGCAGTTACGTCCACAGGGCGGGTGAGCAGTTCTTC
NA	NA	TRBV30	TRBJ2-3	CARQGLPTDTQYF	TGTGCCCGGCAGGGCCTTCCCACAGATACGCAGTATTTT
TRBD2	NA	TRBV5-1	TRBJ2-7	CASRAWTSETYEQYF	TGCGCCAGTCGTGCGTGGACTAGCGAAACCTACGAGCAGTACTTC
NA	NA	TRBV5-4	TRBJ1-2	CASSGDGEYGYTF	TGTGCCAGCAGCGGGGACGGGGAGTATGGCTACACCTTC
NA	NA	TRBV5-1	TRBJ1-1	CASSLEGSTEAFF	TGCGCCAGCAGCTTGGAAGGGAGCACTGAAGCTTTCTTT
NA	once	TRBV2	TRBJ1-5	CASSRNTGGINNQPQHF	TGTGCCAGCAGCAGGAACACTGGGGGAATTAACAATCAGCCCCAGCATTTT
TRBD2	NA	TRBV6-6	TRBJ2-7	CASSKPSGISYEQYF	TGTGCCAGCAGTAAGCCCAGCGGGATTAGCTACGAGCAGTACTTC
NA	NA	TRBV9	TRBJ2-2	CASSVGAGTNTGELFF	TGTGCCAGCAGCGTAGGGGCGGGGACGAACACCGGGGAGCTGTTTTTT
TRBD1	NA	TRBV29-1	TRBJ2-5	CSAGQEQETQYF	TGCAGCGCAGGACAGGAACAAGAGACCCAGTACTTC
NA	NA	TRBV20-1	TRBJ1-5	CSASGGGAGNQPQHF	TGCAGTGCTAGTGGAGGGGGGGCGGGCAATCAGCCCCAGCATTTT
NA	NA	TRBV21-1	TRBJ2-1	CASSKEASSGRARSSYEQFF	TGTGCCAGCAGCAAAGAGGCCTCTAGCGGGAGGGCCCGGAGTAGCTATGAGCAGTTCTTC
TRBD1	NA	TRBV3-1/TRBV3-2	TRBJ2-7	CASRLTPDRGPDEQYF	TGTGCCAGCAGACTTACTCCAGACAGGGGGCCGGACGAGCAGTACTTC
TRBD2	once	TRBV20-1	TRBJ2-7	CSASSPGGTGILYF	TGCAGTGCTAGTTCACCGGGGGGAACCGGTATTCTGTACTTC
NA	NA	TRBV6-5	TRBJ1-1	CATSTVNTEAFF	TGTGCCACCTCGACAGTGAACACTGAAGCTTTCTTT
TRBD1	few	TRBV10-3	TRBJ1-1	CATRTGEGNTEAFF	TGTGCCACCCGGACAGGGGAGGGGAACACTGAAGCTTTCTTT
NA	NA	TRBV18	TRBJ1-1	CASSPPLLRTEAFF	TGTGCCAGCTCACCTCCGCTCCTACGGACTGAAGCTTTCTTT
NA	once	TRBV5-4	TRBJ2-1	CASSLGPRSVGNEQFF	TGTGCCAGCAGCTTGGGCCCCAGGTCGGTTGGGAATGAGCAGTTCTTC
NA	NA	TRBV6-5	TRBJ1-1	CATAENTEAFF	TGTGCCACCGCAGAGAACACTGAAGCTTTCTTT
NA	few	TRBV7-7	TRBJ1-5	CASRRVNDSPKPNQPQHF	TGTGCCAGCAGACGCGTAAACGACAGCCCAAAACCCAATCAGCCCCAGCATTTT
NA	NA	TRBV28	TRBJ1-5	CATRRRLSNQPQHF	TGTGCCACCCGTCGGAGACTTAGCAATCAGCCCCAGCATTTT